This record covers a single T cell receptor (beta chain). This record belongs to a study of blood T cell repertoires in COVID-19. Ages ranged from about 18 to 89 years, with residence in 24 US areas. Grouping used clinical history reported by participants in a survey and questionnaire. The CDR3 covers 16 residues. The ends lost 1 base at V and 5 bases at J; junction bases unmatched: 6. Germline CDR1 and CDR2: SGDLS and YYNGEE. The protocol was immunoSEQ multiplex PCR, while the TCRdb copy is restricted to in-frame clones and leaves out a portion. The sample holds 150,000 to 200,000 clones, around 80% seen once.

This chain connects TRBV9 to TRBJ2-1; TRBD2 matches 10 bases. This TCR derives from a man in his 60s who had been exposed to COVID-19. Sequencing used PBMCs or T cells enriched from blood (not recorded which). Here the CDR3 DNA reads TGTGCCAGCAGCGTATTACTAGCGGGGTCTAACAATGAGCAGTTCTTC. This codes for CASSVLLAGSNNEQFF.